These 31 T cell receptor beta chains were sequenced from one sample in a study of blood T cell repertoires in COVID-19. Some clones are missing from TCRdb's copy, which holds only in-frame ones; the method was immunoSEQ multiplex PCR. The top ten hold approximately 6.7% of the sample, which has about 190,000 clones, roughly 89% seen once. Sequencing input: peripheral blood. The receptors were sampled from a man aged 35-49 years with acute or convalescent COVID-19.

V and J are TRBV5-1 and TRBJ1-1, with D unclear. Germline-derived CDR1 and CDR2 are SGHRS and YFSETQ. The CDR3 covers 15 residues. The V gene lost 1 base and the J gene lost 1 base, with 11 bases spanning the gap. The CDR3 loop is CASSLTTHQNTEAFF. DNA of the CDR3: TGCGCCAGCAGCTTGACGACACATCAGAACACTGAAGCTTTCTTT.

V and J are TRBV15 and TRBJ1-4, with D maybe TRBD1 (5 bases). The germline V gene has CDR1 LNHNV and CDR2 YYDKDF (reference sequence). V was shortened by 9 bases and J by 6 bases, with 8 bases between the two germline ends. This CDR3 is 11 amino acids long. The CDR3 spells CATAGYEKLFF. The CDR3 nucleotides are TGTGCCACAGCAGGGTATGAAAAACTGTTTTTT.

The chain couples TRBV5-4 to TRBJ2-5; possibly TRBD1 for D (6 bases). The V and J ends lost 4 bases and 1 base respectively, with 14 bases between them. This CDR3 contains 15 residues. Germline V gene sequence: CDR1 SGHNT, CDR2 YYREEE (reference sequence). CDR3 protein: CASSPRGPLQETQYF. As DNA, the CDR3 is TGTGCCAGCAGCCCCAGGGGCCCCCTCCAAGAGACCCAGTACTTC.

The chain employs TRBV19 and TRBJ2-7, with 15 positions matching TRBD2. Trimming took 5 bases from V and 4 from J; bases not matched to a gene: 6. This CDR3 is built from 16 residues. The germline CDR1 and CDR2 sequences are LNHDA and SQIVND (reference sequence). CDR3 coding DNA: TGTGCCAGTAGTGCCGGACTAGCGGGGGGGTATTACGAGCAGTACTTC. Protein: CASSAGLAGGYYEQYF.

This clone appeared a single time. This chain uses TRBV11-2 with TRBJ2-5; D perhaps matches TRBD1 (5 bases). Germline V gene lookup returns CDR1 SGHAT and CDR2 FQNNGV. Trimming cost V 6 bases and J 2 bases, with 16 bases left between them. The length of the CDR3 is 15 residues. The chain's CDR3 is CASRADRNAQETQYF. The CDR3 nucleotides read TGTGCCAGCAGGGCTGACAGAAACGCTCAAGAGACCCAGTACTTC.

The rearrangement links TRBV11-3 to TRBJ2-7; D is undetermined. The germline CDR1 and CDR2 sequences are SGHNT and YENEEA. There are 13 residues in the CDR3. The V end was cut by 5 bases, the J end by 2 bases, with 10 bases between. This chain's CDR3 is CASSQGGAYEQYF. DNA of the CDR3: TGTGCCAGCAGCCAAGGTGGAGCCTACGAGCAGTACTTC.

This chain joins TRBV7-9 and TRBJ2-2, with a tentative D call TRBD1 (5 bases). Germline V gene sequence: CDR1 SEHNR, CDR2 FQNEAQ (reference sequence). With 2 bases removed from V and 4 bases from J, the gap between germline ends came to 14 bases. The CDR3 extends over 16 amino acids. CDR3 in amino acids: CASSLRGDSFTGELFF. The CDR3 nucleotides read TGTGCCAGCAGCTTAAGGGGCGACAGTTTCACCGGGGAGCTGTTTTTT.

The V call is TRBV6-5, the J call TRBJ2-2, with 9 bases that match TRBD1. With 5 bases clipped from V and 4 bases from J, the junction kept 5 bases outside the gene matches. Germline V gives CDR1 MNHEY, CDR2 SVGAGI. The CDR3 runs to 15 residues. The chain's CDR3 is CASSPGTGFTGELFF. As DNA, the CDR3 is TGTGCCAGCAGTCCCGGGACAGGGTTCACCGGGGAGCTGTTTTTT.

The chain carries TRBV27 and TRBJ1-1; 7 bases map to TRBD1. The CDR3 is made up of 12 amino acids. The germline CDR1 and CDR2 sequences are MNHEY and SMNVEV (reference sequence). J was trimmed by 4 bases and V by 6 bases; bases with no gene match: 2. The CDR3 region is CASSAGGTEAFF. For the CDR3, the DNA is TGTGCCAGCAGCGCAGGGGGCACTGAAGCTTTCTTT.

The CDR3 DNA reads as TGTGCCAGCAGCCAAGCGGTCGGGGAGCTGTTTTTT. This encodes CASSQAVGELFF. The chain links TRBV14 to TRBJ2-2, with no clear D. The length of the CDR3 is 12 residues. Looked up from germline, CDR1 is SGHDN and CDR2 is FVKESK. V was shortened by 1 base and J by 7 bases, with 4 bases between the two germline ends. Full variable domain (outside the CDR3, taken from reference TRBV14 and TRBJ2-2): EAGVTQFPSHSVIEKGQTVTLRCDPISGHDNLYWYRRVMGKEIKFLLHFVKESKQDESGMPNNRFLAERTGGTYSTLKVQPAELEDSGVYFCASSQAVGELFFGEGSRLTVL.

The chain uses TRBV11-3 and TRBJ1-1, with TRBD1 as a possible D gene (6 bases). Germline V gives CDR1 SGHNT, CDR2 YENEEA. Trimming cost V 2 bases and J 1 base, with 11 bases left between them. The CDR3 is 15 residues long. This chain's CDR3 is CASSLSDSTNTEAFF. The CDR3 DNA is TGTGCCAGCAGCTTATCGGACAGTACGAACACTGAAGCTTTCTTT.

The chain employs TRBV11-2 and TRBJ2-7, with D possibly being TRBD1 (6 bases). The germline V and J ends were trimmed by 6 bases and 4 bases, with 13 bases remaining between them. Looked up from germline, CDR1 is SGHAT and CDR2 is FQNNGV. The CDR3 is 13 residues long. DNA for the CDR3: TGTGCCAGCAGGGAACAGGGAAGGTACGAGCAGTACTTC. Amino acid sequence: CASREQGRYEQYF. The whole variable domain, filled in from reference TRBV11-2 and TRBJ2-7, reads EAGVAQSPRYKIIEKRQSVAFWCNPISGHATLYWYQQILGQGPKLLIQFQNNGVVDDSQLPKDRFSAERLKGVDSTLKIQPAKLEDSAVYLCASREQGRYEQYFGPGTRLTVT.

The V and J genes are TRBV19 and TRBJ1-1; TRBD1 might be the D (5 bases). The CDR3 sequence is 15 residues long. From germline, CDR1 is LNHDA and CDR2 SQIVND (reference sequence). V was clipped by 5 bases and J by 2 bases, with 15 bases between them. For the CDR3, the DNA is TGTGCCAGTAGTCCCCGCGGGGGGGGTAACACTGAAGCTTTCTTT. Protein: CASSPRGGGNTEAFF.

The rearrangement joins TRBV19 to TRBJ2-1, with D perhaps TRBD2 (6 bases). The CDR3 has 12 residues. The germline gives CDR1 LNHDA, CDR2 SQIVND (reference sequence). The V end lost 6 bases, the J end lost 7 bases, and 10 bases lay between the germline ends. Written as DNA, the CDR3 is TGTGCCAGTAGCCCAGGGAGGAATGAGCAGTTCTTC. Translating it yields CASSPGRNEQFF.

The V gene is TRBV5-1, the J gene TRBJ1-1; D may be TRBD1 (6 bases). The V gene's germline CDR1 is SGHRS and CDR2 YFSETQ. This CDR3 contains 16 residues. V lost 4 bases, J lost 3 bases, and 19 bases lay in between. The CDR3 is CASSPLTDSFDTEAFF. In DNA form, the CDR3 reads TGCGCCAGCAGCCCGCTGACGGACAGTTTTGACACTGAAGCTTTCTTT.

The chain links TRBV10-3 to TRBJ1-3, with TRBD1 identical over 9 bases. The germline V gene encodes CDR1 ENHRY and CDR2 SYGVKD. Losses at the gene ends were 6 bases for V and 0 bases for J; bases not matched to a gene: 3. The CDR3 is 15 residues long. The CDR3 spells CAIRGQGFSGNTIYF. CDR3 DNA sequence: TGTGCCATCAGGGGACAGGGCTTCTCTGGAAACACCATATATTTT.

The V call is TRBV4-3, the J call TRBJ2-5, with 8 positions matching TRBD2. V dropped 3 bases and J dropped 4; count of bases not matched to a gene: 10. The germline gives CDR1 LGHNA, CDR2 YSLEER. This CDR3 is 16 amino acids long. The CDR3 DNA follows: TGCGCCAGCAGCCAGTCCGGGACTAGTAATCGAGAGACCCAGTACTTC. This codes for CASSQSGTSNRETQYF.

This clone was counted once. The rearrangement uses TRBV7-3 and TRBJ2-3; 13 bases are shared with TRBD2. The CDR3 is 17 amino acids. CDR1 is SGHTA and CDR2 is FQGTGA in the germline V gene. V was pared by 5 bases and J by 4 bases, with 9 bases of the junction left unmatched. As DNA, the CDR3 is TGTGCCAGCAGCCCTTCCCGACTAGCGGGGGGCCCAGATACGCAGTATTTT. Its translation is CASSPSRLAGGPDTQYF.

This clone appeared once. The gene calls are TRBV7-8 and TRBJ2-7; 12 bases map to TRBD1. This CDR3 has 18 residues. From germline, CDR1 is SGHVS and CDR2 FQNEAQ. Losses at the gene ends were 1 base for V and 1 base for J; bases not matched to a gene: 8. The chain's CDR3 is CASSLGAGTGGKSYEQYF. CDR3 DNA: TGTGCCAGCAGCTTAGGTGCCGGGACAGGGGGCAAGTCCTACGAGCAGTACTTC.

CDR3 in DNA: TGCAGCGTCGCGGGACCTACTTTGGGATACAATGAGCAGTTCTTC. This sequence encodes CSVAGPTLGYNEQFF. The V and J genes are TRBV29-1 and TRBJ2-1; D perhaps matches TRBD2 (6 bases). The CDR3 is 15 residues long. Germline V gene lookup returns CDR1 SQVTM and CDR2 ANQGSEA. The V gene lost 6 bases and the J gene lost 4 bases, with 19 bases spanning the gap.

The chain recombines TRBV19 with TRBJ2-2; tentatively, D is TRBD1 (6 bases). Trimming removed 7 bases at V and 0 bases at J, with 15 bases between. Germline lookup yields CDR1 LNHDA and CDR2 SQIVND (reference sequence). The CDR3 is 16 amino acids. The chain's CDR3 is CASTPWGTTNTGELFF. The CDR3, as DNA: TGTGCCAGTACCCCATGGGGGACAACGAACACCGGGGAGCTGTTTTTT. Drawing the rest from reference TRBV19 and TRBJ2-2, the complete variable domain is DGGITQSPKYLFRKEGQNVTLSCEQNLNHDAMYWYRQDPGQGLRLIYYSQIVNDFQKGDIAEGYSVSREKKESFPLTVTSAQKNPTAFYLCASTPWGTTNTGELFFGEGSRLTVL.

The chain's CDR3 is CASSAGSSLNTEAFF. DNA for the CDR3: TGCGCCAGCAGCGCGGGGTCCTCCTTGAACACTGAAGCTTTCTTT. V is TRBV4-1 and J is TRBJ1-1; D unclear. Germline assignment: CDR1 MGHRA and CDR2 YSYEKL. This CDR3 comprises 15 residues. Trimming took off 5 bases at V and 0 bases at J, with 13 bases between the two ends.

The chain uses TRBV5-5 and TRBJ1-2, with D tentatively TRBD1 (6 bases). The V end lost 0 bases, the J end lost 2 bases, and 14 bases lay between the germline ends. The CDR3 is 16 residues long. Germline-derived CDR1 and CDR2 are SGHKS and YYEKEE (reference sequence). The CDR3 coding sequence is TGTGCCAGCAGCTTGGGGCACCGGGACACGAACTATGGCTACACCTTC. It encodes CASSLGHRDTNYGYTF.

The genes are TRBV19 and TRBJ1-5; 11 bases agree with TRBD1. After removal of 7 bases from V and 9 bases from J, the junction contained 8 bases not matched to a gene. The CDR3 totals 14 residues. CDR1 is LNHDA, CDR2 SQIVND, per germline (reference sequence). The CDR3 sequence: CASIRDRGVGPQHF. DNA for the CDR3: TGTGCCAGTATCCGGGACAGGGGGGTTGGGCCCCAGCATTTT. The full variable domain, with the rest looked up from reference TRBV19 and TRBJ1-5, is DGGITQSPKYLFRKEGQNVTLSCEQNLNHDAMYWYRQDPGQGLRLIYYSQIVNDFQKGDIAEGYSVSREKKESFPLTVTSAQKNPTAFYLCASIRDRGVGPQHFGDGTRLSIL.

V is TRBV7-6 and J is TRBJ1-4; D possibly corresponds to TRBD1 (5 bases). Germline CDR1 SGHVS, CDR2 FNYEAQ. V was cut by 1 base and J by 6 bases, with 12 bases left in between. The CDR3 extends over 15 amino acids. The CDR3: CASSLVPGSYEKLFF. As DNA, the CDR3 is TGTGCCAGCAGCTTAGTACCAGGGTCGTATGAAAAACTGTTTTTT.

The V call is TRBV5-1, the J call TRBJ2-1; the D is unclear. The germline V gene encodes CDR1 SGHRS and CDR2 YFSETQ. With 6 bases removed from V and 6 bases from J, the gap between germline ends came to 13 bases. The CDR3 covers 13 residues. The CDR3 DNA is TGCGCCAGCAACCTAGGAGATATCAATGAGCAGTTCTTC. Protein: CASNLGDINEQFF.

The rearrangement joins TRBV29-1 to TRBJ2-2; possibly TRBD1 for D (6 bases). The V gene's germline CDR1 is SQVTM and CDR2 ANQGSEA. The CDR3 loop spans 16 amino acids. V was shortened by 4 bases and J by 0 bases, with 15 bases between the two germline ends. CDR3 in DNA: TGCAGCGTTGGATACGGACAGATAACGAACACCGGGGAGCTGTTTTTT. Translated: CSVGYGQITNTGELFF.

V gene TRBV19 combines with J gene TRBJ1-3; D not certain. There are 13 residues in the CDR3. The germline CDR1 and CDR2 sequences are LNHDA and SQIVND (reference sequence). V was clipped by 6 bases and J by 4 bases, with 10 bases between them. CDR3 coding DNA: TGTGCCAGTAGGCACCCAACAGGAAACACCATATATTTT. It translates to CASRHPTGNTIYF.

The chain couples TRBV9 to TRBJ1-6; D possibly corresponds to TRBD1 (6 bases). Germline-derived CDR1 and CDR2 are SGDLS and YYNGEE. CDR3 size: 15 residues. V lost 0 bases to trimming and J lost 7 bases, with 11 bases between them. This CDR3 is CASSVEGQINSPLHF. DNA of the CDR3: TGTGCCAGCAGCGTAGAAGGACAGATAAATTCACCCCTCCACTTT.

V and J are TRBV10-3 and TRBJ2-7, with D unclear. This CDR3 has 14 residues. Germline lookup yields CDR1 ENHRY and CDR2 SYGVKD. Trimming removed 2 bases at V and 0 bases at J, with 8 bases between. CDR3 DNA: TGTGCCATCAGTGAGGGGTGGGCCTCCTACGAGCAGTACTTC. It codes for CAISEGWASYEQYF.

V is TRBV5-4 and J is TRBJ2-7; a weak D match, TRBD1 (6 bases). The CDR3 covers 13 residues. The ends were cut back, 3 bases at V and 1 base at J, with 8 bases in the middle. The V gene's germline CDR1 is SGHNT and CDR2 YYREEE (reference sequence). CDR3 nucleotide sequence: TGTGCCAGCAGCTGGGGACATTCCTACGAGCAGTACTTC. Translating it yields CASSWGHSYEQYF. Full variable domain (missing parts from reference TRBV5-4 and TRBJ2-7): ETGVTQSPTHLIKTRGQQVTLRCSSQSGHNTVSWYQQALGQGPQFIFQYYREEENGRGNFPPRFSGLQFPNYSSELNVNALELDDSALYLCASSWGHSYEQYFGPGTRLTVT.